This T cell receptor (beta chain) was sequenced in a study of CD8 T cells in ankylosing spondylitis. This clonotype has a count of ten or more. The target antigen is unknown. CDR1 is SGHVS, CDR2 FQNEAQ, per germline. V was clipped by 5 bases and J by 0 bases; unmatched bases: 11. This CDR3 has 18 amino acids. Study-wide points: Ankylosing spondylitis blood seemed to carry a telltale TCR beta motif made of under ten highly homologous variants.

TCRdb re-derived calls from the 5' RACE reads in MiXCR, one entry per CDR3 protein. This sample carries 200,000 to 250,000 distinct CDR3 sequences, 6% to 8.5% of them seen once, and the ten largest clones take 14%. The sequence was collected from a male donor with ankylosing spondylitis. Input material: blood, either unsorted or a sorted T cell fraction (not recorded which). This chain uses TRBV7-8 with TRBJ2-4, with 9 bases lining up with TRBD2. CDR3 protein: CASSPDGLALLAKNIQYF. CDR3 nucleotide sequence: TGTGCCAGCAGCCCGGACGGACTAGCGTTATTAGCCAAAAACATTCAGTACTTC.